This entry is about one T cell receptor (beta chain). The antigen remains unidentified. This entry belongs to a study of T cells in localized non-small cell lung cancer. The germline V and J ends were trimmed by 5 bases and 0 bases, with 16 bases remaining between them. CDR1 and CDR2 from the germline V gene are SEHNR and FQNEAQ (reference sequence). This CDR3 comprises 17 residues. Study-level results: A median approximately 53 of the top 100 tumor clones appeared in adjacent lung.

Libraries were prepared by immunoSEQ multiplex PCR; TCRdb keeps only in-frame clonotypes and omits some of them. Of more than 20,000 clones in the sample, about 85% were seen once. The starting material was PBMCs, obtained before any cancer treatment. This sequence was found in a woman between 35 and 75 years old with stage II squamous cell lung carcinoma. The chain carries TRBV7-9 and TRBJ1-4; D unclear. The CDR3 nucleotides are TGTGCCAGCAGCGTGGGCCCAAGGATGGCAACTAATGAAAAACTGTTTTTT. Translating gives CASSVGPRMATNEKLFF.